One and the same sample provided the 21 T cell receptor beta chains below, sequenced in a study of circulating CD8 cells and anti-PD-1 response in melanoma. From live CD3+CD8+TCRalphabeta+ cells, four PD-1 and/or TIGIT subsets were sorted. The QIAseq Immune Repertoire TCR panel built the libraries from around 15 ng of total RNA. TCRdb reprocessed the reads via MiXCR and lists one record per CDR3 protein. The sample contains a few hundred distinct CDR3 sequences, 10% of which appear only once. The material was CD8+ T cells from PBMCs, obtained at baseline or after one month of anti-PD-1 therapy (not recorded which). These receptors were obtained from a human donor with melanoma.

This clonotype is medium-sized by share. This sequence joins TRBV20-1 and TRBJ2-1, with 9 nucleotides matching TRBD1. Trimming cost V 3 bases and J 0 bases; bases outside gene matches: 15. CDR3 length: 19 residues. CDR1 and CDR2 (germline): DFQATT, SNEGSKA (reference sequence). CDR3 amino acids: CSASSSLPGQGSSYNEQFF. CDR3 DNA sequence: TGCAGTGCTAGCTCCTCACTTCCGGGACAGGGTAGCTCCTACAATGAGCAGTTCTTC.

This clonotype was seen a handful of times. V is TRBV28 and J is TRBJ2-7; tentatively, D is TRBD1 or TRBD2 (6 bases each). The CDR3 length is 16 residues. The germline V gene has CDR1 MDHEN and CDR2 SYDVKM. The ends were cut back, 3 bases at V and 3 bases at J, with 18 bases in the middle. This CDR3 reads CASSLSGASGLYEQYF. The CDR3 nucleotides read TGTGCCAGCAGTTTGTCGGGGGCCTCGGGGCTCTACGAGCAGTACTTC.

Sample share makes this clonotype large. This rearrangement joins TRBV19 to TRBJ2-7, with 9 bases that match TRBD1. V lost 3 bases and J lost 3; bases outside the gene matches: 3. The CDR3 contains 14 residues. From germline, CDR1 is LNHDA and CDR2 SQIVND (reference sequence). The CDR3 coding sequence is TGTGCCAGTAGTATGACAGGGGGAATCTACGAGCAGTACTTC. Translating gives CASSMTGGIYEQYF.

This clonotype was picked up one time. The chain has TRBV19 and TRBJ1-1; D unresolved. Deletions cut 1 base from V and 5 bases from J, with 5 bases between. The CDR3 is 12 amino acids. Germline V gene sequence: CDR1 LNHDA, CDR2 SQIVND (reference sequence). In DNA form, the CDR3 reads TGTGCCAGTAGTATAGGGAGGACTGAAGCTTTCTTT. Its translation is CASSIGRTEAFF.

Within the sample, this clonotype is medium-sized. The chain joins TRBV7-3 to TRBJ2-1, with D maybe TRBD1 (6 bases). V dropped 5 bases and J dropped 4 bases, with 15 bases sitting between them. The length of the CDR3 is 15 residues. Germline CDR1 and CDR2: SGHTA and FQGTGA. This chain's CDR3 is CASSASGGPYNEQFF. CDR3 nucleotide sequence: TGTGCCAGCAGCGCGAGTGGGGGCCCATACAATGAGCAGTTCTTC.

By frequency in the sample, this clonotype is medium-sized. The gene calls are TRBV19 and TRBJ2-7; the D gene is possibly TRBD1 (5 bases). Germline V gives CDR1 LNHDA, CDR2 SQIVND (reference sequence). V shed 3 bases and J shed 2 bases, with 14 bases lying between them. The CDR3 has 15 residues. The CDR3 loop reads CASSMWGGYPYEQYF. In nucleotides, the CDR3 is TGTGCCAGTAGTATGTGGGGCGGATATCCCTACGAGCAGTACTTC.

By share of the sample, this clonotype is medium-sized. This rearrangement joins TRBV19 to TRBJ2-7, with TRBD1 matching 9 bases. Trimming cost V 6 bases and J 6 bases; bases outside gene matches: 6. CDR3 length: 13 amino acids. Germline V CDR1 and CDR2: LNHDA, SQIVND (reference sequence). CDR3: CASSLTGGGEQYF. CDR3 nucleotides: TGTGCCAGTAGCTTGACAGGGGGTGGCGAGCAGTACTTC.

This clonotype qualifies as medium-sized. This chain uses TRBV3-1 with TRBJ2-7; 8 bases align to TRBD1. The ends lost 0 bases at V and 3 bases at J; junction bases unmatched: 7. This CDR3 comprises 16 residues. The V gene's germline CDR1 is LGHDT and CDR2 YNNKEL (reference sequence). CDR3 nucleotides: TGTGCCAGCAGCCAAGAACAGTTTGGACAGGGCTACGAGCAGTACTTC. Translated: CASSQEQFGQGYEQYF.

This clonotype is judged large. The chain is built from TRBV5-5 and TRBJ2-7; TRBD1 agrees at 7 bases. The CDR3 is 16 residues long. The V segment lost 4 bases and the J segment 1 base; nucleotides outside the gene matches: 11. Per germline, CDR1 SGHKS and CDR2 YYEKEE (reference sequence). DNA for the CDR3: TGTGCCAGCAGCGGCTCGATTGGGACAGCTTCCTACGAGCAGTACTTC. Translated: CASSGSIGTASYEQYF.

This clonotype qualifies as large (0.1 to 1%). The chain uses TRBV28 and TRBJ1-2; no reliable D call. This CDR3 is built from 14 residues. Germline lookup yields CDR1 MDHEN and CDR2 SYDVKM. The germline V and J ends were trimmed by 3 bases and 1 base, with 9 bases remaining between them. In nucleotides, the CDR3 is TGTGCCAGCAGTTTTCAGAATAGTAACTATGGCTACACCTTC. This translates into CASSFQNSNYGYTF.

By proportion, this clonotype is medium-sized. The chain is built from TRBV5-1 and TRBJ1-2; D gene unclear. Per germline, CDR1 SGHRS and CDR2 YFSETQ. V was pared by 2 bases and J by 3 bases, with 17 bases between. The CDR3 consists of 16 residues. CDR3 loop: CASSFGLSDFDYGYTF. The CDR3 nucleotides are TGCGCCAGCAGCTTCGGGCTATCGGACTTTGACTATGGCTACACCTTC.

The V gene is TRBV7-3, the J gene TRBJ2-3; TRBD2 aligns across 8 bases. V was clipped by 5 bases and J by 4 bases; unmatched bases: 8. The CDR3 runs to 15 residues. Germline CDR1 is SGHTA and CDR2 is FQGTGA. Written as DNA, the CDR3 is TGTGCCAGCAGCCGACTAGCGCTTTCAGCAGATACGCAGTATTTT. Translated, it gives CASSRLALSADTQYF.

This clonotype is deemed medium-sized. The V call is TRBV6-5, the J call TRBJ1-1; no reliable D call. The V and J ends lost 2 bases and 6 bases respectively, with 13 bases between them. The CDR3 consists of 14 residues. The germline CDR1 and CDR2 sequences are MNHEY and SVGAGI. The CDR3 loop reads CASSYGTGIPEAFF. CDR3 coding DNA: TGTGCCAGCAGTTACGGAACGGGGATCCCTGAAGCTTTCTTT.

Sample share makes this clonotype medium-sized. The chain links TRBV25-1 to TRBJ2-7; perhaps D is TRBD1 or TRBD2 (5 bases each). CDR3 size: 13 residues. Deletions cut 4 bases from V and 4 bases from J, with 11 bases between. CDR1 MGHDK and CDR2 SYGVNS come from the germline V gene. This CDR3 reads CASSVKGPYEQYF. The CDR3 coding sequence is TGTGCCAGCAGTGTAAAGGGACCTTACGAGCAGTACTTC.

This chain links TRBV2 with TRBJ2-1; no reliable D call. Trimming removed 7 bases at V and 12 bases at J, with 10 bases between. Germline assignment: CDR1 SNHLY and CDR2 FYNNEI. This CDR3 is built from 10 residues. The CDR3 DNA is TGTGCCAGCAAGGGTTTGCCGCAGTTCTTC. Translation gives CASKGLPQFF.

In its sample, this clonotype ranks as medium-sized. The V call is TRBV9, the J call TRBJ1-6, with 7 positions matching TRBD1. CDR1 is SGDLS and CDR2 is YYNGEE in the germline V gene. V shed 3 bases and J 7 bases; nucleotides not matched to a gene: 4. This CDR3 is 14 amino acids long. CDR3 sequence (DNA): TGTGCCAGCAGCGGGGACAGTCCCAATTCACCCCTCCACTTT. Residues: CASSGDSPNSPLHF.

To note about this clonotype: This may arise from a read error, as a much more abundant clone is one base away. The CDR3 is CASSFESYYGYTF. DNA of the CDR3: TGTGCCAGCAGTTTCGAATCTTACTATGGCTACACCTTC. This chain uses TRBV12-3 or TRBV12-4 with TRBJ1-2, with D uncertain. Between the trimmed V and J ends, which lost 3 bases and 3 bases, there was a span of 8 bases. The CDR3 extends over 13 amino acids.

By share, this clonotype counts as medium-sized (0.01 to 0.1%). The gene calls are TRBV9 and TRBJ2-1; TRBD1 might be the D (7 bases). The CDR3 extends over 15 amino acids. V was trimmed by 3 bases and J by 4 bases, leaving 14 bases between them. Germline CDR1 SGDLS, CDR2 YYNGEE. CDR3: CASSAGDSLYNEQFF. Here the CDR3 DNA reads TGTGCCAGCAGCGCGGGGGACAGCCTTTACAATGAGCAGTTCTTC.

This clonotype rates as large. This chain links TRBV6-5 with TRBJ1-1; D gene unclear. Trimming shortened V by 2 bases and J by 3 bases, and 13 bases separated the two germline ends. Germline V gene data show CDR1 as MNHEY and CDR2 as SVGAGI. The CDR3 length is 15 residues. The CDR3 here is CASSYLPPVDTEAFF. Here the CDR3 DNA reads TGTGCCAGCAGTTACCTCCCTCCCGTGGACACTGAAGCTTTCTTT.

This clonotype is medium-sized within its sample. This rearrangement joins TRBV28 to TRBJ2-7; the D gene is possibly TRBD2 (6 bases). The V end was cut by 4 bases, the J end by 2 bases, with 9 bases between. This CDR3 has 13 residues. Looked up from germline, CDR1 is MDHEN and CDR2 is SYDVKM. CDR3 region: CASSSGGPYEQYF. In DNA, the CDR3 is TGTGCCAGCAGTTCCGGGGGTCCCTACGAGCAGTACTTC.

In its sample, this clonotype is medium-sized (0.01 to 0.1%). This chain links TRBV4-1 with TRBJ1-2, with D possibly matching TRBD1 (6 bases). Germline CDR1 and CDR2: MGHRA and YSYEKL. The ends were cut back, 4 bases at V and 1 base at J, with 19 bases in the middle. This CDR3 contains 17 residues. This CDR3 reads CASSPRDIATINYGYTF. The CDR3 nucleotides read TGCGCCAGCAGCCCCCGGGACATAGCTACAATTAACTATGGCTACACCTTC.